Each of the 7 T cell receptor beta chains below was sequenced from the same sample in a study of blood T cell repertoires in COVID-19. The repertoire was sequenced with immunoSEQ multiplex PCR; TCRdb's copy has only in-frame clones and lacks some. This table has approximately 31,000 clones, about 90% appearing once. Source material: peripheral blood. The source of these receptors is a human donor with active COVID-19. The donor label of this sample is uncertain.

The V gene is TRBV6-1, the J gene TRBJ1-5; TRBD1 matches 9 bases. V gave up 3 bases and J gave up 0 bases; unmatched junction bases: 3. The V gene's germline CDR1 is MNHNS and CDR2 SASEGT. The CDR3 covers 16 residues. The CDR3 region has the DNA TGTGCCAGCAGTGAGTGGACAGGGGCTAGCAATCAGCCCCAGCATTTT. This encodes CASSEWTGASNQPQHF.

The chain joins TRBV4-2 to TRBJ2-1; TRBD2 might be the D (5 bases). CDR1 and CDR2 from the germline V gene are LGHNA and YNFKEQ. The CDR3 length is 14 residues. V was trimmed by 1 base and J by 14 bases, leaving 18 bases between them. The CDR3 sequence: CASSQVQSGVAKFF. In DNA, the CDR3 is TGTGCCAGCAGCCAAGTACAAAGCGGAGTCGCCAAGTTCTTC.

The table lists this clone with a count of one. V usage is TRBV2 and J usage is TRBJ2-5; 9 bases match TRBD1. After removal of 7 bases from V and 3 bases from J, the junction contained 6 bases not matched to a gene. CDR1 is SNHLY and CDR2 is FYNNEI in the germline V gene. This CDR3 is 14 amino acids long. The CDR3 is CASTYRGPEETQYF. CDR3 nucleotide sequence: TGTGCCAGCACTTACAGGGGGCCAGAAGAGACCCAGTACTTC.

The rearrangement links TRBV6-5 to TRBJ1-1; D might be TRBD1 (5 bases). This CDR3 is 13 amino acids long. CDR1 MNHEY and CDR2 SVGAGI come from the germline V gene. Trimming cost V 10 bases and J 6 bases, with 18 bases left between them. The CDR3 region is CATKAGPHAEAFF. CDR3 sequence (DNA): TGTGCCACCAAAGCGGGACCTCATGCTGAAGCTTTCTTT.

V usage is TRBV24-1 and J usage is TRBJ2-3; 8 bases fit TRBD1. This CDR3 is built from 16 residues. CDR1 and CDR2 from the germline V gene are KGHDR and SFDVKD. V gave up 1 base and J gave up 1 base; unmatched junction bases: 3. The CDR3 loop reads CATSDFGTGGTDTQYF. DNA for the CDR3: TGTGCCACCAGTGATTTTGGGACAGGAGGCACAGATACGCAGTATTTT.

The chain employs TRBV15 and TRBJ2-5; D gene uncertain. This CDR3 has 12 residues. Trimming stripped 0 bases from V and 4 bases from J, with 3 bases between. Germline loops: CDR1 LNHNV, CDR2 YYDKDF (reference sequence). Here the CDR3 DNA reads TGTGCCACCAGCAGAGATCGAGAGACCCAGTACTTC. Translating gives CATSRDRETQYF.

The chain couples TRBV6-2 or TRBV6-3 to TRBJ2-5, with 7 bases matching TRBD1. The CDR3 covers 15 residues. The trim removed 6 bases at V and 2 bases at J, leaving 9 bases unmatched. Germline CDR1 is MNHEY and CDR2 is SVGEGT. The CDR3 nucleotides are TGTGCCAGCAGCCGTGGGGACAGCACACAAGAGACCCAGTACTTC. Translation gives CASSRGDSTQETQYF.